The next 28 T cell receptor beta chains were all read from a single sample in a study of response to subunit inactivated influenza vaccine. In TCRdb, the RT-PCR reads were re-called with MiXCR into one record per CDR3 protein. The profile shows roughly 570,000 distinct CDR3 sequences, approximately 14% of them singletons. Sequences were derived from PBMCs from blood, sampled 11 to 12 days after vaccination. Receptor source: a man aged 45-65 years who received an inactivated influenza vaccine.

As concerns this clonotype: The junction departs from the called germline gene at one end, perhaps through a read error. The V and J genes are TRBV12-3 or TRBV12-4 and TRBJ2-5; D is unresolved. This CDR3 has 11 amino acids. DNA of the CDR3: TGTGCCAGGAGTTCGAGGTGGGCCCAGTACTTC. It translates to CARSSRWAQYF.

This clonotype has just a few counts. The J gene is TRBJ2-1, the V gene TRBV28, with D perhaps TRBD1 (6 bases). Germline V gene data show CDR1 as MDHEN and CDR2 as SYDVKM. Between the trimmed V and J ends, which lost 10 bases and 9 bases, there was a span of 28 bases. The CDR3 extends over 16 amino acids. CDR3 DNA sequence: TGTGCCACCCACCCCCGGGGCAGGGGAGTCGAGAGTGAGCAGTTCTTC. Translating it yields CATHPRGRGVESEQFF.

Ten or more counts support this clonotype. This rearrangement joins TRBV10-3 to TRBJ1-6; D might be TRBD1 (5 bases). Germline V gene data show CDR1 as ENHRY and CDR2 as SYGVKD. Trimming shortened V by 8 bases and J by 8 bases, and 19 bases separated the two germline ends. The CDR3 contains 15 residues. The CDR3 protein is CAIHESLEGHSPLHF. CDR3 DNA sequence: TGTGCCATCCACGAGAGCCTTGAGGGACATTCACCCCTCCACTTT.

This sequence joins TRBV4-3 and TRBJ2-1; the D is unclear. The assigned J gene may be wrong: the sequence end matches TRBJ2-7 better. The CDR3 spans 15 residues. Looked up from germline, CDR1 is LGHNA and CDR2 is YSLEER. The chain's CDR3 is CASSPIESPYNEQYF. The CDR3 DNA is TGCGCCAGCAGCCCCATTGAGAGCCCCTACAATGAGCAGTACTTC.

CDR3 amino acids: CSARRRGHYIQYF. The DNA of the CDR3 is TGCAGCGCACGAAGGAGGGGGCATTACATTCAGTACTTC. The rearrangement uses TRBV29-1 and TRBJ2-4; D is perhaps TRBD1 (7 bases). This CDR3 has 13 residues. Trimming took off 7 bases at V and 8 bases at J, with 18 bases between the two ends. Germline V gene lookup returns CDR1 SQVTM and CDR2 ANQGSEA.

The rearrangement joins TRBV7-2 to TRBJ2-7; 9 bases line up with TRBD1. Germline assignment: CDR1 SGHTA and CDR2 FQGNSA. This CDR3 has 18 residues. V dropped 0 bases and J dropped 0; count of bases not matched to a gene: 9. The CDR3 protein is CASSLAWGTGRDSYEQYF. The CDR3 bases are TGTGCCAGCAGCTTAGCTTGGGGGACAGGGAGAGACTCCTACGAGCAGTACTTC.

In this sample, this clonotype turned up a few times. The V and J genes are TRBV3-1 and TRBJ2-1; 7 bases fit TRBD2. V lost 0 bases, J lost 7 bases, and 6 bases stayed unmatched. Germline CDR1 LGHDT, CDR2 YNNKEL (reference sequence). This CDR3 spans 15 amino acids. CDR3 loop: CASSQDLAGLNEQFF. Here the CDR3 DNA reads TGTGCCAGCAGCCAAGATCTTGCGGGACTAAATGAGCAGTTCTTC.

This clonotype was found a few times. The CDR3 here is CASRPGLAPTDTQYF. The CDR3 DNA sequence: TGTGCCAGCAGGCCGGGACTAGCCCCCACAGATACGCAGTATTTT. This chain joins TRBV2 and TRBJ2-3, with TRBD2 identical over 9 bases. Trimming took 6 bases from V and 2 from J; bases not matched to a gene: 6. This CDR3 comprises 15 residues. Germline CDR1 is SNHLY and CDR2 is FYNNEI.

This sequence joins TRBV14 and TRBJ2-7, with D perhaps being TRBD1 or TRBD2 (5 bases each). The CDR3 sequence is 15 residues long. Germline CDR1 reads SGHDN; CDR2 reads FVKESK. V lost 0 bases to trimming and J lost 2 bases, with 11 bases between them. CDR3 loop: CASSQDWGNTYEQYF. In nucleotides, the CDR3 is TGTGCCAGCAGCCAAGATTGGGGGAACACCTACGAGCAGTACTTC. The full variable domain, with the rest looked up from reference TRBV14 and TRBJ2-7, is EAGVTQFPSHSVIEKGQTVTLRCDPISGHDNLYWYRRVMGKEIKFLLHFVKESKQDESGMPNNRFLAERTGGTYSTLKVQPAELEDSGVYFCASSQDWGNTYEQYFGPGTRLTVT.

This clonotype was recorded a few times. The rearrangement joins TRBV20-1 to TRBJ1-3; the match to TRBD1 covers 9 bases. The CDR3 covers 17 residues. Germline loops: CDR1 DFQATT, CDR2 SNEGSKA (reference sequence). V dropped 0 bases and J dropped 0; count of bases not matched to a gene: 6. The CDR3 loop is CSARDLGQGPSGNTIYF. CDR3 coding DNA: TGCAGTGCTAGAGACCTGGGACAGGGTCCCTCTGGAAACACCATATATTTT.

This clonotype showed up many times. This chain uses TRBV29-1 with TRBJ2-5; D is unclear. V was shortened by 7 bases and J by 1 base, with 13 bases between the two germline ends. Per germline, CDR1 SQVTM and CDR2 ANQGSEA. The CDR3 extends over 13 amino acids. The CDR3 coding sequence is TGCAGCGCCCGACCCGGAATCCAAGAGACCCAGTACTTC. It codes for CSARPGIQETQYF.

The chain joins TRBV20-1 to TRBJ2-7, with 7 positions matching TRBD1. The CDR3 loop spans 14 amino acids. V dropped 4 bases and J dropped 3; count of bases not matched to a gene: 9. Germline lookup yields CDR1 DFQATT and CDR2 SNEGSKA (reference sequence). The CDR3 sequence is CSATRTGTVYEQYF. As DNA, the CDR3 is TGCAGTGCTACCCGGACAGGAACCGTCTACGAGCAGTACTTC.

V and J are TRBV5-1 and TRBJ2-2; the D gene is possibly TRBD2 (6 bases). The CDR3 extends over 16 amino acids. V was trimmed by 6 bases and J by 4 bases, leaving 19 bases between them. The germline gives CDR1 SGHRS, CDR2 YFSETQ. The CDR3 spells CASTQDGAGLTGELFF. The CDR3 nucleotides are TGCGCCAGCACCCAAGATGGAGCGGGCCTCACCGGGGAGCTGTTTTTT.

The chain employs TRBV6-2 or TRBV6-3 and TRBJ1-2; weak D call: TRBD1 (5 bases). The CDR3 length is 15 residues. V lost 0 bases and J lost 8, with 16 bases in between. From germline, CDR1 is MNHEY and CDR2 SVGEGT. Written as DNA, the CDR3 is TGTGCCAGCAGTTACTCCCTCTTACGAACAGGCGGCTACACCTTC. This codes for CASSYSLLRTGGYTF.

This chain connects TRBV28 to TRBJ2-7, with D perhaps matching TRBD2 (6 bases). CDR3 length: 15 amino acids. Between the trimmed V and J ends, which lost 5 bases and 2 bases, there was a span of 16 bases. The germline gives CDR1 MDHEN, CDR2 SYDVKM. The DNA of the CDR3 is TGTGCCAGCAGTCGACCGGGACTGAACGCCTACGAGCAGTACTTC. Its translation: CASSRPGLNAYEQYF.

This clonotype turned up a few times. J is TRBJ2-7 and V is TRBV12-3 or TRBV12-4; 7 nucleotides line up with TRBD1. The CDR3 runs 14 residues. The junction had 10 bases not matched to a gene; V was cut back by 6 bases and J by 5 bases. The CDR3 bases are TGTGCCAGCAGACACCATGAGGGGGCCCACGAGCAGTACTTC. This encodes CASRHHEGAHEQYF.

The V gene is TRBV6-2 or TRBV6-3, the J gene TRBJ2-6; TRBD1 is a possible D gene (6 bases). Trimming pared 7 bases from V and 0 bases from J, leaving 19 bases between. The CDR3 spans 18 residues. Germline CDR1 MNHEY, CDR2 SVGEGT. The CDR3 loop is CASKPTGTTSSGANVLTF. In DNA form, the CDR3 reads TGTGCCAGCAAGCCGACAGGAACTACCTCCTCTGGGGCCAACGTCCTGACTTTC.

This clonotype has more than one count but fewer than ten. The CDR3 sequence: CSARTGTSTDTQYF. The CDR3 nucleotides read TGCAGTGCTAGGACAGGAACTAGCACAGATACGCAGTATTTT. The chain combines TRBV20-1 with TRBJ2-3; tentatively, D is TRBD1 (6 bases). V dropped 3 bases and J dropped 0 bases, with 10 bases sitting between them. Germline assignment: CDR1 DFQATT and CDR2 SNEGSKA (reference sequence). The CDR3 contains 14 residues.

This clonotype occurred many times. The rearrangement links TRBV29-1 to TRBJ2-7; 12 bases are shared with TRBD2. V shed 4 bases and J 6 bases; nucleotides not matched to a gene: 4. CDR1 SQVTM and CDR2 ANQGSEA come from the germline V gene. This CDR3 region has 13 residues. In nucleotides, the CDR3 is TGCAGCGTTGGTTCTAGCGGGGGGGCCGAGCAGTACTTC. Its protein is CSVGSSGGAEQYF.

The rearrangement links TRBV7-3 to TRBJ2-7, with 11 bases lining up with TRBD2. The junction had 4 bases not matched to a gene; V was cut back by 5 bases and J by 7 bases. The CDR3 length is 13 residues. Germline V gives CDR1 SGHTA, CDR2 FQGTGA. The chain's CDR3 is CASSTGTSGEQYF. DNA for the CDR3: TGTGCCAGCAGCACCGGGACTAGCGGTGAGCAGTACTTC.

This clonotype was recorded only once. The V gene is TRBV7-6, the J gene TRBJ2-1, with TRBD2 identical over 8 bases. The junction had 9 bases not matched to a gene; V was cut back by 5 bases and J by 3 bases. Germline loops: CDR1 SGHVS, CDR2 FNYEAQ. The CDR3 extends over 16 amino acids. The CDR3 sequence: CASSQLLAELYNEQFF. The CDR3 DNA reads TGTGCCAGCAGCCAACTACTAGCGGAACTCTACAATGAGCAGTTCTTC.

This clonotype was counted at least ten times. The rearrangement uses TRBV5-5 and TRBJ2-1, with TRBD2 matching 10 bases. The CDR3 spans 15 residues. The trim removed 1 base at V and 7 bases at J, leaving 5 bases unmatched. The V gene's germline CDR1 is SGHKS and CDR2 YYEKEE (reference sequence). The CDR3 sequence is CASSLLAGVGNEQFF. Written as DNA, the CDR3 is TGTGCCAGCAGCTTGCTAGCGGGAGTGGGGAATGAGCAGTTCTTC.

This sequence joins TRBV3-1 and TRBJ1-1; 7 positions agree with TRBD1. The CDR3 extends over 15 amino acids. The V and J ends lost 0 bases and 5 bases, in that order; junction bases with no gene match: 6. Germline V gives CDR1 LGHDT, CDR2 YNNKEL (reference sequence). The CDR3: CASSQELNRGTEAFF. The CDR3 coding sequence is TGTGCCAGCAGCCAAGAGCTTAACAGGGGAACTGAAGCTTTCTTT.

As concerns this clonotype: A much larger clone lies one base from this, so it may be a read error. No conserved phenylalanine or tryptophan ends this CDR3, so it is likely a read error. The CDR3 region has the DNA TGTGCCAGCAGTTATAGGGACAGGGCCTACAATGAGCAGTTCTTA. This sequence encodes CASSYRDRAYNEQFL. V gene TRBV6-2 or TRBV6-3 combines with J gene TRBJ2-1, with 9 bases matching TRBD1. Germline V lookup: CDR1 MNHEY, CDR2 SVGEGT. The trim removed 3 bases at V and 2 bases at J, leaving 2 bases unmatched. CDR3 length: 15 amino acids.

The table lists this clonotype with a few counts. This sequence joins TRBV5-1 and TRBJ1-1; tentatively, D is TRBD1 (6 bases). CDR3 size: 14 residues. Germline CDR1 and CDR2: SGHRS and YFSETQ. Deletions cut 0 bases from V and 5 bases from J, with 11 bases between. In nucleotides, the CDR3 is TGCGCCAGCAGCTTGGAGCAGGGGCGAACTGAAGCTTTCTTT. Its protein is CASSLEQGRTEAFF.

V is TRBV7-2 and J is TRBJ2-7; the match to TRBD2 covers 9 bases. This CDR3 comprises 17 residues. With V trimmed by 1 base and J by 6 bases, 13 bases remained unmatched. CDR1 and CDR2 from the germline V gene are SGHTA and FQGNSA. The CDR3 coding sequence is TGTGCCAGCAGCTTAGGAGGCGGGGGGGCGAGTTTGAGCGAGCAGTACTTC. Protein: CASSLGGGGASLSEQYF.

This clonotype was detected only a few times. The V and J genes are TRBV11-2 and TRBJ2-3; 12 positions agree with TRBD2. The CDR3 consists of 17 residues. Germline assignment: CDR1 SGHAT and CDR2 FQNNGV. The V segment lost 0 bases and the J segment 11 bases; nucleotides outside the gene matches: 12. The CDR3 sequence is CASSLDQLAGGSRGQYF. The CDR3 bases are TGTGCCAGCAGCTTAGATCAACTAGCGGGGGGTTCCCGGGGGCAGTATTTT.

A few counts support this clonotype. The rearrangement links TRBV6-5 to TRBJ2-2; D ambiguous. V dropped 6 bases and J dropped 1 base, with 12 bases sitting between them. The germline CDR1 and CDR2 sequences are MNHEY and SVGAGI. There are 15 residues in the CDR3. CDR3 in DNA: TGTGCCAGCAGGTACACAATTAGGAACACCGGGGAGCTGTTTTTT. The encoded protein is CASRYTIRNTGELFF.